A single sample gave rise to the 18 T cell receptor beta chains below, sequenced in a study of blood T cell repertoires in COVID-19. Clones were read by immunoSEQ multiplex PCR, and TCRdb kept only the in-frame ones, dropping some. Of about 320,000 clones listed, roughly 87% are singletons. The material sequenced was PBMCs or T cells enriched from blood (not recorded which). All receptors come from a woman between 25 and 40 years old who had recovered from COVID-19.

The V gene is TRBV30, the J gene TRBJ2-5; no clear D. The CDR3 length is 11 residues. Per the germline V gene, CDR1 is GTSNPN and CDR2 is SVGIG (reference sequence). Trimming shortened V by 8 bases and J by 2 bases, and 9 bases separated the two germline ends. The CDR3 sequence: CASVRQETQYF. As DNA, the CDR3 is TGTGCCAGCGTCCGTCAAGAGACCCAGTACTTC.

Concerning this clone itself: The junction departs from germline at one end; a sequencing error may be responsible. This chain joins TRBV11-2 and TRBJ1-2; 10 bases agree with TRBD1. Germline values: CDR1 SGHAT, CDR2 FQNNGV. The CDR3 runs to 12 residues. Here the CDR3 DNA reads TGTGCCAGCAGCTTAGAAGGGACAGGGGTATACTTC. Its protein is CASSLEGTGVYF.

V is TRBV20-1 and J is TRBJ1-2; possible D gene TRBD1, 5 bases. V lost 3 bases and J lost 3, with 20 bases in between. Germline lookup yields CDR1 DFQATT and CDR2 SNEGSKA (reference sequence). This CDR3 spans 16 amino acids. CDR3 DNA: TGCAGTGCTAGTGACCCACCGCAGGGACTGGACTATGGCTACACCTTC. Translated: CSASDPPQGLDYGYTF.

The V and J genes are TRBV6-5 and TRBJ1-5, with D possibly being TRBD1 (6 bases). This CDR3 has 14 residues. CDR1 and CDR2 (germline): MNHEY, SVGAGI. V lost 6 bases and J 6 bases, leaving 15 bases between the germline ends. CDR3 sequence: CASSTGQSGQPQHF. The CDR3 DNA reads as TGTGCCAGCAGCACCGGACAGTCAGGTCAGCCCCAGCATTTT.

The chain joins TRBV19 to TRBJ2-2; D is possibly TRBD1 (6 bases). This CDR3 has 15 residues. Germline V lookup: CDR1 LNHDA, CDR2 SQIVND (reference sequence). V lost 4 bases and J 2 bases, leaving 11 bases between the germline ends. The DNA for the CDR3 is TGTGCCAGTAGTAGGTGGACAGAAAACACCGGGGAGCTGTTTTTT. Its translation is CASSRWTENTGELFF. Full variable domain (rest looked up from reference TRBV19 and TRBJ2-2): DGGITQSPKYLFRKEGQNVTLSCEQNLNHDAMYWYRQDPGQGLRLIYYSQIVNDFQKGDIAEGYSVSREKKESFPLTVTSAQKNPTAFYLCASSRWTENTGELFFGEGSRLTVL.

Concerning this clone: The sample carries other DNA sequences with the same CDR3. The chain combines TRBV19 with TRBJ1-1, with a tentative D call TRBD1 (5 bases). With 3 bases removed from V and 0 bases from J, the gap between germline ends came to 8 bases. Germline V gene lookup returns CDR1 LNHDA and CDR2 SQIVND (reference sequence). The CDR3 is made up of 14 amino acids. For the CDR3, the DNA is TGTGCCAGTAGTATCGGGGGACTGAACACTGAAGCTTTCTTT. It specifies CASSIGGLNTEAFF.

Turning to this clone: Other DNA sequences in this sample translate to the same CDR3. The V gene is TRBV9, the J gene TRBJ1-1; 8 nucleotides match TRBD1. This CDR3 is 14 amino acids long. The germline V gene has CDR1 SGDLS and CDR2 YYNGEE. Trimming took 3 bases from V and 4 from J; bases not matched to a gene: 5. CDR3: CASSAQTGGTEAFF. DNA for the CDR3: TGTGCCAGCAGCGCCCAAACAGGGGGCACTGAAGCTTTCTTT.

This chain links TRBV19 with TRBJ1-1, with TRBD1 matching over 10 bases. Germline V CDR1 and CDR2: LNHDA, SQIVND (reference sequence). This CDR3 contains 14 residues. J was trimmed by 3 bases and V by 10 bases; bases with no gene match: 8. CDR3 residues: CATRGDRGDTEAFF. As DNA, the CDR3 is TGTGCCACGCGCGGGGACAGGGGAGACACTGAAGCTTTCTTT.

The genes are TRBV30 and TRBJ1-6; 7 bases map to TRBD1. Germline loops: CDR1 GTSNPN, CDR2 SVGIG (reference sequence). Germline trimming cut 4 bases from V and 7 bases from J; bases unmatched to any gene: 7. The CDR3 is made up of 14 amino acids. CDR3 residues: CAWKLDRQNSPLHF. CDR3 coding DNA: TGTGCCTGGAAGTTGGACAGGCAAAATTCACCCCTCCACTTT.

This chain links TRBV10-2 with TRBJ1-6; tentatively, D is TRBD1 (6 bases). Germline CDR1 WSHSY, CDR2 SAAADI. This CDR3 region has 14 residues. Trimming removed 6 bases from V and 6 bases from J, with 12 bases in between. The CDR3 sequence is CASREGGANSPLHF. The CDR3, as DNA: TGCGCCAGCAGAGAGGGGGGGGCTAATTCACCCCTCCACTTT.

This chain connects TRBV5-6 to TRBJ2-7; D remains unclear. Germline-derived CDR1 and CDR2 are SGHDT and YYEEEE. Trimming removed 6 bases from V and 7 bases from J, with 11 bases in between. CDR3 size: 11 residues. CDR3 DNA: TGTGCCAGCAACGTGGCCGGGGAGCAGTACTTC. Translated, it gives CASNVAGEQYF.

CDR3 protein: CASMAASNTGELFF. CDR3 coding DNA: TGTGCCAGCATGGCCGCCAGTAACACCGGGGAGCTGTTTTTT. The chain recombines TRBV2 with TRBJ2-2; D gene uncertain. From germline, CDR1 is SNHLY and CDR2 FYNNEI. The CDR3 has 14 amino acids. Trimming stripped 7 bases from V and 2 bases from J, with 11 bases between.

Only a few counts were recorded for this clone. The chain employs TRBV9 and TRBJ2-1, with 8 bases identical to TRBD2. V lost 3 bases to trimming and J lost 7 bases; unmatched junction nucleotides: 9. This CDR3 comprises 15 residues. From germline, CDR1 is SGDLS and CDR2 YYNGEE. The DNA of the CDR3 is TGTGCCAGCAGCGACTACTCGGGACTAGGGAATGAGCAGTTCTTC. Encoded protein: CASSDYSGLGNEQFF.

The chain recombines TRBV7-2 with TRBJ1-2; the D is unclear. The ends were cut back, 1 base at V and 4 bases at J, with 7 bases in the middle. Germline V gene lookup returns CDR1 SGHTA and CDR2 FQGNSA. CDR3 size: 13 residues. The CDR3 loop reads CASSLGSGYGYTF. In DNA, the CDR3 is TGTGCCAGCAGCTTAGGGTCCGGCTATGGCTACACCTTC.

V gene TRBV6-5 combines with J gene TRBJ2-7; 9 nucleotides align to TRBD1. Trimming cost V 4 bases and J 2 bases; bases outside gene matches: 9. CDR1 and CDR2 from the germline V gene are MNHEY and SVGAGI. The CDR3 is 16 residues long. As DNA, the CDR3 is TGTGCCAGCAGTTTAACTCCGGGACAGGGCACCTACGAGCAGTACTTC. Encoded protein: CASSLTPGQGTYEQYF.

The chain combines TRBV6-5 with TRBJ1-1; unclear D gene. CDR3 length: 13 amino acids. V lost 10 bases and J lost 1, with 13 bases in between. Germline-derived CDR1 and CDR2 are MNHEY and SVGAGI. The CDR3 bases are TGTGCCACTAAAACAGACGCGAACACTGAAGCTTTCTTT. Residues: CATKTDANTEAFF.

V usage is TRBV10-3 and J usage is TRBJ1-1; TRBD1 agrees at 7 bases. Germline V lookup: CDR1 ENHRY, CDR2 SYGVKD. Germline trimming cut 6 bases from V and 1 base from J; bases unmatched to any gene: 8. The CDR3 has 15 residues. In DNA, the CDR3 is TGTGCCATCAGGGGGGGACAGTCTACGAACACTGAAGCTTTCTTT. Amino acids: CAIRGGQSTNTEAFF.

The V and J genes are TRBV11-2 and TRBJ1-3; D not resolved. The CDR3 covers 14 residues. The ends were cut back, 0 bases at V and 8 bases at J, with 11 bases in the middle. Germline loops: CDR1 SGHAT, CDR2 FQNNGV. DNA of the CDR3: TGTGCCAGCAGCTTAGATCAGACTTCAGACACCATATATTTT. This gives the protein CASSLDQTSDTIYF.